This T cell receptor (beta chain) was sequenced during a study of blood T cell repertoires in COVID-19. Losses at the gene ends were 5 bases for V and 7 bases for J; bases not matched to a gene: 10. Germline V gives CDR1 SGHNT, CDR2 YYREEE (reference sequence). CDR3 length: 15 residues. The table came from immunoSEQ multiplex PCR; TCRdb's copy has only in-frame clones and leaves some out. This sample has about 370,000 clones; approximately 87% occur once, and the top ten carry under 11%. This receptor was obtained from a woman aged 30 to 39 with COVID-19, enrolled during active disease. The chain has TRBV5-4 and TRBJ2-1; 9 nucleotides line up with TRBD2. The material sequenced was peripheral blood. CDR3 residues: CASSNSGGLSNEQFF. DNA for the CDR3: TGTGCCAGCAGTAATAGCGGGGGACTTTCGAATGAGCAGTTCTTC.